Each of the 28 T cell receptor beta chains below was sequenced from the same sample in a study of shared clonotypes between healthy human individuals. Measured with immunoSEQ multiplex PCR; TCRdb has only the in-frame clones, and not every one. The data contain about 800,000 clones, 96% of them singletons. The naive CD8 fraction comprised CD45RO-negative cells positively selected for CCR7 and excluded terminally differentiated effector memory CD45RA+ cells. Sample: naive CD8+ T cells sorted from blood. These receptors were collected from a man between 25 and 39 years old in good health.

CDR3 sequence: CASSPSRGEERYGYTF. In DNA, the CDR3 is TGTGCCAGCTCACCAAGCAGGGGGGAGGAACGCTATGGCTACACCTTC. The chain recombines TRBV18 with TRBJ1-2; TRBD1 agrees at 7 bases. Unmatched junction bases numbered 10, after V lost 2 bases and J lost 4 bases. CDR1 is KGHSH and CDR2 is LQKENI in the germline V gene. The CDR3 contains 16 residues.

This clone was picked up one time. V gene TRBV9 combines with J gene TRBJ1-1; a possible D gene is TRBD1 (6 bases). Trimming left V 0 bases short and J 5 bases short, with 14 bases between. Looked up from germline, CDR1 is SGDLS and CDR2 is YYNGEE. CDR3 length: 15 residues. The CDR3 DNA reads TGTGCCAGCAGCGTAGATGGTGAGGGGGGAACTGAAGCTTTCTTT. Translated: CASSVDGEGGTEAFF.

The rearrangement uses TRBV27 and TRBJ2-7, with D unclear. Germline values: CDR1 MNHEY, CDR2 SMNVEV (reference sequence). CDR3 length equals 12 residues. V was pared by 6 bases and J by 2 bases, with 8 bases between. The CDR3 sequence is CASRKQPYEQYF. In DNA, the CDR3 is TGTGCCAGCAGGAAGCAGCCCTACGAGCAGTACTTC.

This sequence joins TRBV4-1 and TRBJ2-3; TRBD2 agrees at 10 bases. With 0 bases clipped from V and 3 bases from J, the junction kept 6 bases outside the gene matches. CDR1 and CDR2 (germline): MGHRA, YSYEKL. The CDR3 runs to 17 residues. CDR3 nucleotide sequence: TGCGCCAGCAGCCAAGAGGATGCACTAGCGGGGACAGATACGCAGTATTTT. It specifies CASSQEDALAGTDTQYF.

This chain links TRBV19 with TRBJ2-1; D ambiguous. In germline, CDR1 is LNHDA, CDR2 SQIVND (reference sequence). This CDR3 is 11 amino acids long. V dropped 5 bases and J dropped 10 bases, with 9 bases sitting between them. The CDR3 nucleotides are TGTGCCAGTAGTCATCTGCAGGAGCAGTTCTTC. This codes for CASSHLQEQFF.

CDR3 DNA: TGCAGCGTGGAGACAGGAATGGGGGAGCCCCAGCATTTT. The encoded protein is CSVETGMGEPQHF. The rearrangement links TRBV29-1 to TRBJ1-5, with D possibly matching TRBD1 (6 bases). The germline V and J ends were trimmed by 6 bases and 8 bases, with 17 bases remaining between them. The CDR3 covers 13 residues. Germline V CDR1 and CDR2: SQVTM, ANQGSEA.

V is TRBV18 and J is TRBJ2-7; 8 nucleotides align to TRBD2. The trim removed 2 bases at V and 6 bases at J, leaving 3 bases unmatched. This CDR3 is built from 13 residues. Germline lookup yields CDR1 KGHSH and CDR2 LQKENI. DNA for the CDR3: TGTGCCAGCTCACCAGGCGGGAGGCGCGAGCAGTACTTC. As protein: CASSPGGRREQYF.

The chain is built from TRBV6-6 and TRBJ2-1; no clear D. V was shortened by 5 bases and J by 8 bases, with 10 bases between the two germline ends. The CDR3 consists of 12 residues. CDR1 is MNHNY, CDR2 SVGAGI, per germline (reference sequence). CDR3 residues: CASSLGRYEQFF. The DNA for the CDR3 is TGTGCCAGCAGTCTCGGACGGTATGAGCAGTTCTTC.

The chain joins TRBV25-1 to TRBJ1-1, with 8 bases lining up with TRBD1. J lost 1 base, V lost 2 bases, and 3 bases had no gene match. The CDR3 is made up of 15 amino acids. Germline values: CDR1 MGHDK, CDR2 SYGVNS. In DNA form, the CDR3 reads TGTGCCAGCAGTGAACAAACAGGGGGGAACACTGAAGCTTTCTTT. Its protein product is CASSEQTGGNTEAFF. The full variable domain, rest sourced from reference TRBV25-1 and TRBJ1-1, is EADIYQTPRYLVIGTGKKITLECSQTMGHDKMYWYQQDPGMELHLIHYSYGVNSTEKGDLSSESTVSRIRTEHFPLTLESARPSHTSQYLCASSEQTGGNTEAFFGQGTRLTVV.

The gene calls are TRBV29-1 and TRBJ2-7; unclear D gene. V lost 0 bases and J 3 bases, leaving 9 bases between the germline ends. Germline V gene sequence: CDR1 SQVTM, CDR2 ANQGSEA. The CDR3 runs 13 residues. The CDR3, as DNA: TGCAGCGTTGAAGAGCTGGGATACTACGAGCAGTACTTC. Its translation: CSVEELGYYEQYF.

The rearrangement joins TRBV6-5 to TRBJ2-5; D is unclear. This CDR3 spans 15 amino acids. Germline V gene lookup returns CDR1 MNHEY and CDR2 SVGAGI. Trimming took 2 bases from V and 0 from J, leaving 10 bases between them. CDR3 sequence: CASSYAPGYQETQYF. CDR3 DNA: TGTGCCAGCAGTTACGCACCTGGGTACCAAGAGACCCAGTACTTC.

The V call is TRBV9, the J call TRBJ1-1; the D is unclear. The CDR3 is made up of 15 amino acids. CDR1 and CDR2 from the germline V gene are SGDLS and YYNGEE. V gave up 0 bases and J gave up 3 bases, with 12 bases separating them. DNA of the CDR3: TGTGCCAGCAGCGTAGGAGTGGGTTCCGACACTGAAGCTTTCTTT. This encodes CASSVGVGSDTEAFF.

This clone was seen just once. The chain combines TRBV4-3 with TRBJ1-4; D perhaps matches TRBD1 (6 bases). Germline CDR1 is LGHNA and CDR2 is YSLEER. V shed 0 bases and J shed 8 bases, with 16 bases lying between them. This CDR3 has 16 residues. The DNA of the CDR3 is TGCGCCAGCAGCCAAGACGGGCGGGGGGCGTTCGAAAAACTGTTTTTT. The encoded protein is CASSQDGRGAFEKLFF.

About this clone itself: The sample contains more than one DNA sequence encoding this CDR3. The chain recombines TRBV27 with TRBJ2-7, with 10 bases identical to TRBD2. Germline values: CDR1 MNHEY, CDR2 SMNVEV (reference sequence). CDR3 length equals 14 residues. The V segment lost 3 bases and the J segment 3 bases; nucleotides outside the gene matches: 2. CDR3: CASSFASGSYEQYF. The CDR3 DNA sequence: TGTGCCAGCAGTTTCGCTAGCGGGAGCTACGAGCAGTACTTC.

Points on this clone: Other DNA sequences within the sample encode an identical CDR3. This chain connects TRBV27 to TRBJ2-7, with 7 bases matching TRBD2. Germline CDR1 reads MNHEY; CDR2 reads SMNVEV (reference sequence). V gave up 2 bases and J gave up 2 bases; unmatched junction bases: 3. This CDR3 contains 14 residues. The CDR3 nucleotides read TGTGCCAGCAGTTTAACAGGACTAGCCTACGAGCAGTACTTC. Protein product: CASSLTGLAYEQYF.

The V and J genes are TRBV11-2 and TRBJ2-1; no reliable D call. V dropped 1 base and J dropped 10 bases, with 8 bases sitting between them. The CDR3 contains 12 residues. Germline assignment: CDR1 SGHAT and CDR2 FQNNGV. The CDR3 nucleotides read TGTGCCAGCAGCTTAGTCCCAGCCGAGCAGTTCTTC. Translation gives CASSLVPAEQFF.

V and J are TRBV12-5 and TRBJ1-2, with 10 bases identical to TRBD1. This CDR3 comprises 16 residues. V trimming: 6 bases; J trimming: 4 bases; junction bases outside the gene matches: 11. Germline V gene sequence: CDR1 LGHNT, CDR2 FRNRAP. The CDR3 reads CASGPPQGQGSYGYTF. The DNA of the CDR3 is TGTGCTAGTGGCCCCCCCCAGGGACAGGGGAGCTATGGCTACACCTTC.

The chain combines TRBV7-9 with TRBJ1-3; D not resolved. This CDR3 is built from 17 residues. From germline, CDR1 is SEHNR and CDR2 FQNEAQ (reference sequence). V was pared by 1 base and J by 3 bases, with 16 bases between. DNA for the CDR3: TGTGCCAGCAGCTTAGTCCTCCCTAGCTTGCTTGGAAACACCATATATTTT. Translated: CASSLVLPSLLGNTIYF.

CDR3 bases: TGTGCCAGCAGCTTTAGGGAGTCCTACGAGCAGTACTTC. This translates into CASSFRESYEQYF. The V call is TRBV5-4, the J call TRBJ2-7, with a weak D call TRBD2 (5 bases). The CDR3 has 13 residues. V was clipped by 2 bases and J by 1 base, with 7 bases between them. Germline V gene lookup returns CDR1 SGHNT and CDR2 YYREEE (reference sequence).

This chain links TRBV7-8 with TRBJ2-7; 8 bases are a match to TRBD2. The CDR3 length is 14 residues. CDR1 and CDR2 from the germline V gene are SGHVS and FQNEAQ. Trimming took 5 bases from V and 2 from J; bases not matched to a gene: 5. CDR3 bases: TGTGCCAGCAGCAATATAGCGGGGCCCTACGAGCAGTACTTC. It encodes CASSNIAGPYEQYF.

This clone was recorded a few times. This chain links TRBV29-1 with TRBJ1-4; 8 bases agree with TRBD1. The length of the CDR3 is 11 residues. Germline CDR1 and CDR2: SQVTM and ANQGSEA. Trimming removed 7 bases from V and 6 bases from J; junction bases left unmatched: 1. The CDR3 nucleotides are TGCAGCGCGACAGGGGATGAAAAACTGTTTTTT. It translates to CSATGDEKLFF.

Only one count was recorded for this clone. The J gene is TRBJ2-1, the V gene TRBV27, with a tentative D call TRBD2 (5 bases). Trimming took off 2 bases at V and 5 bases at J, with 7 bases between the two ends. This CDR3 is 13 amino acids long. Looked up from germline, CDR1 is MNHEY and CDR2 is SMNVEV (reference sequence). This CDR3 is CASSLGLHNEQFF. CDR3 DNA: TGTGCCAGCAGTTTAGGACTTCACAATGAGCAGTTCTTC.

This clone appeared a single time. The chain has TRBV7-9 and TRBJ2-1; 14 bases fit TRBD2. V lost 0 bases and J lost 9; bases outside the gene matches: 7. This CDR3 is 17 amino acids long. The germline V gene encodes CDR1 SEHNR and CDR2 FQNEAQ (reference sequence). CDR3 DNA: TGTGCCAGCAGCTTAGCGGGGACTAGCGGGAGTCACAGTGAGCAGTTCTTC. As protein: CASSLAGTSGSHSEQFF.

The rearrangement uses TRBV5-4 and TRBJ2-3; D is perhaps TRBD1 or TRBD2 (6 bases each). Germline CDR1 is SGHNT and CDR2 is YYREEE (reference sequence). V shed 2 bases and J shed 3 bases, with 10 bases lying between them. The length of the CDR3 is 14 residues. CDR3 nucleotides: TGTGCCAGCAGCTTCCAAGGGGGGACAGATACGCAGTATTTT. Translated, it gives CASSFQGGTDTQYF.

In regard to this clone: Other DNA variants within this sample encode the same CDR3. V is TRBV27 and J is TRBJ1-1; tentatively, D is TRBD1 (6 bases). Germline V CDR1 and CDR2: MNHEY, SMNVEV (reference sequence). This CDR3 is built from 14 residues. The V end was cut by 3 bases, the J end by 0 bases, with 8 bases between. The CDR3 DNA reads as TGTGCCAGCAGTTTGACAGGTCTGAACACTGAAGCTTTCTTT. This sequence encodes CASSLTGLNTEAFF.

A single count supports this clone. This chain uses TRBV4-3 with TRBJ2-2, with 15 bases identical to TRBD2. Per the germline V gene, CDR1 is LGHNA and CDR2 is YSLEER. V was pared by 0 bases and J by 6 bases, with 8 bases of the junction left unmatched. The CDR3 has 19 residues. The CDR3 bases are TGCGCCAGCAGCCAAGATAGGGGACTAGCGGGAGGATGGGCCGGGGAGCTGTTTTTT. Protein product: CASSQDRGLAGGWAGELFF.

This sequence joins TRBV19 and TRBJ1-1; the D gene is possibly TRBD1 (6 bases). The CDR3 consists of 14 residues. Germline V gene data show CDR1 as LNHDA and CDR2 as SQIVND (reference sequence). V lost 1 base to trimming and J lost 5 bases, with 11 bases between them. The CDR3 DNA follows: TGTGCCAGTAGTATAGTCGGGGGGCAAACTGAAGCTTTCTTT. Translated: CASSIVGGQTEAFF.

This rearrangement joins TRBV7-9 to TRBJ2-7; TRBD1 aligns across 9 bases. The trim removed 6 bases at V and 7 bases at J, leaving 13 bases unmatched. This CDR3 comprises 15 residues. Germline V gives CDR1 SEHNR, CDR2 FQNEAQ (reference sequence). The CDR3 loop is CASSQAGQGTKEQYF. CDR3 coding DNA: TGTGCCAGCAGTCAAGCCGGACAGGGGACGAAAGAGCAGTACTTC.